The clone carrying this TCR beta chain has a count of ten or more. V shed 5 bases and J 2 bases; nucleotides not matched to a gene: 3. CDR3 length: 13 amino acids. Germline V gene lookup returns CDR1 SNHLY and CDR2 FYNNEI. Regions amplified from RNA transcripts were the TCR beta CDR3 regions. The TCR CDR3 first-round RT-PCR relied on the HTBI primer set. TCRdb reprocessed the multiplex PCR reads with MiXCR, giving one entry per CDR3 protein. The table lists about 360,000 distinct CDR3 sequences, about 12% of them singletons. The sample is drawn from a study of T cells in Graves' hyperthyroidism and ophthalmopathy. Graves' hyperthyroidism qualified as stable when ophthalmopathy did not progress within 18 months. Each 10 ml fresh peripheral blood draw supplied the PBMCs.

The chain uses TRBV2 and TRBJ2-7, with 7 bases that match TRBD2. This receptor was obtained from a woman aged 18-35 years with Graves' hyperthyroidism. Sequences were obtained from blood. The CDR3 loop is CASSQGLTYEQYF. The CDR3 DNA sequence: TGTGCCAGCAGTCAGGGACTAACCTACGAGCAGTACTTC. The variable domain in full, completed from reference TRBV2 and TRBJ2-7, reads EPEVTQTPSHQVTQMGQEVILRCVPISNHLYFYWYRQILGQKVEFLVSFYNNEISEKSEIFDDQFSVERPDGSNFTLKIRSTKLEDSAMYFCASSQGLTYEQYFGPGTRLTVT.